Listed below are T cell receptor beta chains from one sample, sequenced in a study of PD-1 blockade in mismatch repair-deficient tumors. Produced via immunoSEQ multiplex PCR; TCRdb's table is partial and in-frame only. The data show around 68,000 clones, more than 75% seen once. The sequences come from peripheral blood, collected 2 weeks after starting pembrolizumab. Every receptor here comes from an adult with mismatch repair-deficient cancer. Both conserved end residues are part of each CDR3. The D gene is left open where the match is weak. Rows may omit the clone size; those that give it use once, few, many or a size class.

>TRBJ2-6|NA|TRBV6-4|NA
TGTGCCAGCAGTGACTCCCCAGGGTTTGGGGCCAACGTCCTGACTTTC
CASSDSPGFGANVLTF
>TRBJ1-1|NA|TRBV5-1|NA
TGCGCCAGCAGCTTGGAGGCAGCGGACACTGAAGCTTTCTTT
CASSLEAADTEAFF
>TRBJ2-7|TRBD1|TRBV5-1|NA
TGCGCCAGCAGCCAAGAAAGGACAGGGGTCCACGAGCAGTACTTC
CASSQERTGVHEQYF
>TRBJ1-1|TRBD1|TRBV19|NA
TGTGCCAGTAGTATTGGACAGGGGATTGAAGCTTTCTTT
CASSIGQGIEAFF
>TRBJ2-5|NA|TRBV6-5|few
TGTGCCAGCAGTTACCTAGGGAGGGAGACCCAGTACTTC
CASSYLGRETQYF
>TRBJ2-2|NA|TRBV6-6|NA
TGTGCCAGCAGCCCTAGGGACGGGGAGAACACCGGGGAGCTGTTTTTT
CASSPRDGENTGELFF
>TRBJ2-7|TRBD1|TRBV6-5|NA
TGTGCCAGCAGCCCCGGACAGGTCCCACCGCGAGAGCAGTACTTC
CASSPGQVPPREQYF
>TRBJ1-1|NA|TRBV6-1|NA
TGTGCCAGCAGTGGCCCCAGGATGACTGAAGCTTTCTTT
CASSGPRMTEAFF
>TRBJ2-1|NA|TRBV6-1|NA
TGTGCCAGCAGTGAAGGGGTCGGTCTTGAGCAGTTCTTC
CASSEGVGLEQFF
>TRBJ1-1|NA|TRBV7-6|NA
TGTGCCAGCAGCCCAAGATCCGTTGGCACTGAAGCTTTCTTT
CASSPRSVGTEAFF
>TRBJ2-1|NA|TRBV27|NA
TGTGCCAGCAGTTTATACCAGGGTGGATCCTACAATGAGCAGTTCTTC
CASSLYQGGSYNEQFF
>TRBJ1-3|NA|TRBV30|NA
TGTGCCTGGAGTGCCACCTTCGCAGGGACTGGAAACACCATATATTTT
CAWSATFAGTGNTIYF
>TRBJ2-5|NA|TRBV11-2|many
TGTGCCAGCAGCAAAGGCCCCGGACCCCCAGAGACCCAGTACTTC
CASSKGPGPPETQYF
>TRBJ2-5|TRBD2|TRBV15|NA
TGTGCCACCAGGGATGGGGGGGACCAAGAGACCCAGTACTTC
CATRDGGDQETQYF
>TRBJ2-7|TRBD2|TRBV11-2|NA
TGTGCCAGCAGCTTAGGGGCCCCCACTAGCGGGAGAGTCTACGAGCAGTACTTC
CASSLGAPTSGRVYEQYF
>TRBJ2-7|NA|TRBV14|NA
TGTGCCAGCTCAGACAGGATCTCCTACGAGCAGTACTTC
CASSDRISYEQYF
>TRBJ2-1|TRBD2|TRBV29-1|few
TGCAGCGGAAGCGGGAGTGGTGAGCAGTTCTTC
CSGSGSGEQFF
>TRBJ1-5|TRBD1|TRBV6-6|NA
TGTGCCAGTGGTACAGGGGCTCAGCCCCAGCATTTT
CASGTGAQPQHF
>TRBJ1-4|TRBD1|TRBV13|NA
TGTGCCAGCAGTATCCGCAGGGGGAATAATGAAAAACTGTTTTTT
CASSIRRGNNEKLFF
>TRBJ2-2|TRBD1|TRBV30|NA
TGTGCCTGGAGTTGGGACAGGTTGAACACCGGGGAGCTGTTTTTT
CAWSWDRLNTGELFF
>TRBJ2-3|NA|TRBV27|NA
TGTGCCAGCAGTTCCGGTCGACAGGTAGATACGCAGTATTTT
CASSSGRQVDTQYF
>TRBJ2-1|NA|TRBV5-4|few
TGTGCCAGCAGCTTGGCCGGACTGGGGCTAGCGTCAGTCAATGAGCAGTTCTTC
CASSLAGLGLASVNEQFF
>TRBJ1-1|TRBD1|TRBV9|NA
TGTGCCAGCAGCGGGACAGGGGCCGGGAACACTGAAGCTTTCTTT
CASSGTGAGNTEAFF
>TRBJ1-5|NA|TRBV18|NA
TGTGCCAGCTCACCCGCAGGGGATGGCAATCAGCCCCAGCATTTT
CASSPAGDGNQPQHF
>TRBJ2-4|NA|TRBV7-2|NA
TGTGCCAGCAGCTTGACCAGGGAGGACATTCAGTACTTC
CASSLTREDIQYF
>TRBJ2-7|NA|TRBV7-9|few
TGTGCCAGCAGCCCGGGATACCCCTACGAGCAGTACTTC
CASSPGYPYEQYF
>TRBJ2-3|NA|TRBV5-1|NA
TGCGCCAGCAGCTCCACAGATACGCAGTATTTT
CASSSTDTQYF
>TRBJ1-1|TRBD1|TRBV11-3|NA
TGTGCCAGCAGCGCCCGGGACAGGGAGAACACTGAAGCTTTCTTT
CASSARDRENTEAFF